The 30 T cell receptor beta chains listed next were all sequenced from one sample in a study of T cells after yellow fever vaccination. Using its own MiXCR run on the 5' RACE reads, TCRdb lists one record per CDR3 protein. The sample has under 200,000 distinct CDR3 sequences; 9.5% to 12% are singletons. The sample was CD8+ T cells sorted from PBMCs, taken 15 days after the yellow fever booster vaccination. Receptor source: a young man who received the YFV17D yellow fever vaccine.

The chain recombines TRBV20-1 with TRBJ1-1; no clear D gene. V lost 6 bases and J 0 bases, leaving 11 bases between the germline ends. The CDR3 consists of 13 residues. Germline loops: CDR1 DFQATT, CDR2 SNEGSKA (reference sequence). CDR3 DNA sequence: TGCAGTGCAGCGGCCGGGTTGAACACTGAAGCTTTCTTT. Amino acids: CSAAAGLNTEAFF.

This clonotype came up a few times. The CDR3 is CASSPLLGDPTDTQYF. CDR3 in DNA: TGTGCCAGCAGCCCCCTGCTGGGGGACCCTACAGATACGCAGTATTTT. The gene calls are TRBV7-8 and TRBJ2-3; D tentatively reads TRBD1 or TRBD2 (5 bases each). Germline V gives CDR1 SGHVS, CDR2 FQNEAQ. This CDR3 is built from 16 residues. V dropped 5 bases and J dropped 3 bases, with 18 bases sitting between them.

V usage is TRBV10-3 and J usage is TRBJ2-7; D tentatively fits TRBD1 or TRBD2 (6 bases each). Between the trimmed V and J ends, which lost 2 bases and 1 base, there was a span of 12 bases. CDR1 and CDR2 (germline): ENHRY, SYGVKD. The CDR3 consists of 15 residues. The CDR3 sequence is CAISEEGGLSYEQYF. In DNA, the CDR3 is TGTGCCATCAGTGAGGAGGGGGGTTTATCCTACGAGCAGTACTTC.

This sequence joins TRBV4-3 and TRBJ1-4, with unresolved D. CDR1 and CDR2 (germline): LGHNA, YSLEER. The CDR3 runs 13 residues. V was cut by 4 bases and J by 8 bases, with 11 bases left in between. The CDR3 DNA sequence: TGCGCCAGCAGCCTTTTTAATTGGGAAAAACTGTTTTTT. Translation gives CASSLFNWEKLFF.

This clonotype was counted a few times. In DNA form, the CDR3 reads TGTGCCAGCAGTTCCTTGACAGGGGTGGGGGCCACAGATACGCAGTATTTT. The encoded protein is CASSSLTGVGATDTQYF. The chain uses TRBV27 and TRBJ2-3, with 8 nucleotides matching TRBD1. Losses at the gene ends were 4 bases for V and 2 bases for J; bases not matched to a gene: 11. Germline-derived CDR1 and CDR2 are MNHEY and SMNVEV (reference sequence). This CDR3 is built from 17 residues.

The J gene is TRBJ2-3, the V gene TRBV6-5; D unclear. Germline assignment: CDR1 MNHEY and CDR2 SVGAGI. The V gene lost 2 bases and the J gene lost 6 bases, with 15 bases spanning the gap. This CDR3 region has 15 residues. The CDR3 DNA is TGTGCCAGCAGTTACCTCGACTCTCAGGAGGATACGCAGTATTTT. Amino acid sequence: CASSYLDSQEDTQYF.

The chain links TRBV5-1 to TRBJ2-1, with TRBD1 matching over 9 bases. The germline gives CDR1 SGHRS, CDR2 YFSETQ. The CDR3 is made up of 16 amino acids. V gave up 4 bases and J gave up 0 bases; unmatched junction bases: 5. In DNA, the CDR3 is TGCGCCAGCAGCAGCACAGGGGGCTTCTCCTACAATGAGCAGTTCTTC. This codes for CASSSTGGFSYNEQFF.

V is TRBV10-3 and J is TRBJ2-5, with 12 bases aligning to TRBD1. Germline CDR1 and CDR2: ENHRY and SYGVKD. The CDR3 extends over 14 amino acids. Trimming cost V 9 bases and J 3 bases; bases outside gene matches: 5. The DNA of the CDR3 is TGTGCCATGAGGGGACAGGGGGCCGAAGAGACCCAGTACTTC. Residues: CAMRGQGAEETQYF.

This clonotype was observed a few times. CDR3 DNA sequence: TGTGCCAGCAGCTCTAGGGGGTCTGGCGGCTACACCTTC. Translated: CASSSRGSGGYTF. V is TRBV7-9 and J is TRBJ1-2, with D possibly matching TRBD1 (6 bases). V lost 4 bases, J lost 8 bases, and 14 bases lay in between. The CDR3 is made up of 13 amino acids. From germline, CDR1 is SEHNR and CDR2 FQNEAQ (reference sequence). Drawing the rest from reference TRBV7-9 and TRBJ1-2, the complete variable domain is DTGVSQNPRHKITKRGQNVTFRCDPISEHNRLYWYRQTLGQGPEFLTYFQNEAQLEKSRLLSDRFSAERPKGSFSTLEIQRTEQGDSAMYLCASSSRGSGGYTFGSGTRLTVV.

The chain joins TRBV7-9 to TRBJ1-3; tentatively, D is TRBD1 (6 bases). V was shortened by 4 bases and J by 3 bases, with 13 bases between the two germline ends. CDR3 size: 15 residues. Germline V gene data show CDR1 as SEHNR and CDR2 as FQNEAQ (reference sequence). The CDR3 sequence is CASSSRGGFGNTIYF. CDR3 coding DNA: TGTGCCAGCAGCTCAAGAGGGGGGTTTGGAAACACCATATATTTT.

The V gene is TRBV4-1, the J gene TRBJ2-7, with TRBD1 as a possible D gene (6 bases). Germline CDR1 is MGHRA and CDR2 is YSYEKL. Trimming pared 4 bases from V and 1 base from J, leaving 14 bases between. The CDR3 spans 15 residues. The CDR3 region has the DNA TGCGCCAGCAGCCGGGGGCAAACAGGGTCCTACGAGCAGTACTTC. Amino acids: CASSRGQTGSYEQYF.

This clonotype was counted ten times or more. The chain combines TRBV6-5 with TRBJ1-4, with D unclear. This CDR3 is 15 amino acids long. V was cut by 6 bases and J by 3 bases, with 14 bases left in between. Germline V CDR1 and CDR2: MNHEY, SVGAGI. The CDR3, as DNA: TGTGCCAGCAGCCTACTCAGGCAGTCTAATGAAAAACTGTTTTTT. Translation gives CASSLLRQSNEKLFF.

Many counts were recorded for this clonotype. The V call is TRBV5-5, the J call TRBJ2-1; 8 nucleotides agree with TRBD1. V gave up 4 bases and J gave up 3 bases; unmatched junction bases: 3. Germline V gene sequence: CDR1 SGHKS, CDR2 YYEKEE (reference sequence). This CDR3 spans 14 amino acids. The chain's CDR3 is CASSTGTGYNEQFF. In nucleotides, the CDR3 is TGTGCCAGCAGCACCGGGACAGGCTACAATGAGCAGTTCTTC.

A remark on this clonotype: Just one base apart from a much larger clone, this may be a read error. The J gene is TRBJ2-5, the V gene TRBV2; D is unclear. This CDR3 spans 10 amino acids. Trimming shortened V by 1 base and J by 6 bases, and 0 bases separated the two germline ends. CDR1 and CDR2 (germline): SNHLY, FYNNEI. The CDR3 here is CASSEETQYF. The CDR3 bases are TGTGCCAGCAGTGAAGAGACCCAGTACTTC. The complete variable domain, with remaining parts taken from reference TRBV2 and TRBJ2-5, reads EPEVTQTPSHQVTQMGQEVILRCVPISNHLYFYWYRQILGQKVEFLVSFYNNEISEKSEIFDDQFSVERPDGSNFTLKIRSTKLEDSAMYFCASSEETQYFGPGTRLLVL.

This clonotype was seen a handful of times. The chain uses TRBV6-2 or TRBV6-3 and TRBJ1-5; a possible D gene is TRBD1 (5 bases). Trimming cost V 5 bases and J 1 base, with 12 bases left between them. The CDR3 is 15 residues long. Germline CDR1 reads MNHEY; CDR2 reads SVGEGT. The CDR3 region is CASSPWRGSNQPQHF. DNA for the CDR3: TGTGCCAGCAGTCCGTGGAGGGGAAGCAATCAGCCCCAGCATTTT.

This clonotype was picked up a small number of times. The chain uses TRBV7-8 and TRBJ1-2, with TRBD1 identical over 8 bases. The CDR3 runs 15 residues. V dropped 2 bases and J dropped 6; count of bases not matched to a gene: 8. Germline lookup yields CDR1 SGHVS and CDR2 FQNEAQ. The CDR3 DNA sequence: TGTGCCAGCAGCTTAACGGACAGGGAACGGGATGGCTACACCTTC. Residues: CASSLTDRERDGYTF.

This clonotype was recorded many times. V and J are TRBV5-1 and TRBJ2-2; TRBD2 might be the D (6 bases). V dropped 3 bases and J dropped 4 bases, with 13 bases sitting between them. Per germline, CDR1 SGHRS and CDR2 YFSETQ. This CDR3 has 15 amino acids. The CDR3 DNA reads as TGCGCCAGCAGCTCTGCGGGGCGCGGCACCGGGGAGCTGTTTTTT. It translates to CASSSAGRGTGELFF.

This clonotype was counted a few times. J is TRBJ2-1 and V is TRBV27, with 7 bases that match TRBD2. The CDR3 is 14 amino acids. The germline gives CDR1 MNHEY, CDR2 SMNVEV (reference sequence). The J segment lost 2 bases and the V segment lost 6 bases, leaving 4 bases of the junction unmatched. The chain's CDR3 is CASSLTSPYNEQFF. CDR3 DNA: TGTGCCAGCAGCCTGACTAGCCCCTACAATGAGCAGTTCTTC.

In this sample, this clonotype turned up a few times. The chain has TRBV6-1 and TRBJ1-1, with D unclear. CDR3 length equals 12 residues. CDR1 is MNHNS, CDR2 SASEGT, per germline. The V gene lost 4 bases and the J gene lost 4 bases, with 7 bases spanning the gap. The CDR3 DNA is TGTGCCAGCAGTGCAACCCCCACTGAAGCTTTCTTT. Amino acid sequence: CASSATPTEAFF.

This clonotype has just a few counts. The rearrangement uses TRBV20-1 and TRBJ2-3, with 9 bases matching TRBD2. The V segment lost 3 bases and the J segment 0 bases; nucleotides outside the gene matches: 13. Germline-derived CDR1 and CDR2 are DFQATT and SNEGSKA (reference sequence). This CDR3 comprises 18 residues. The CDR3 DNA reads TGCAGTGCTAGTGGTTGGCTAGCGGGGACCCAAAGCACAGATACGCAGTATTTT. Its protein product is CSASGWLAGTQSTDTQYF.

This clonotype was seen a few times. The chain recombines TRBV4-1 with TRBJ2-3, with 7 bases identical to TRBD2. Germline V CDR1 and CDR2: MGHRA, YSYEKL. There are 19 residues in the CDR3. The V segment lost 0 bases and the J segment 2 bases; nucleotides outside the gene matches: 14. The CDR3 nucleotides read TGCGCCAGCAGCCAAGATAAAGTGGGAAGCGGGGCGATCACAGATACGCAGTATTTT. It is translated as CASSQDKVGSGAITDTQYF.

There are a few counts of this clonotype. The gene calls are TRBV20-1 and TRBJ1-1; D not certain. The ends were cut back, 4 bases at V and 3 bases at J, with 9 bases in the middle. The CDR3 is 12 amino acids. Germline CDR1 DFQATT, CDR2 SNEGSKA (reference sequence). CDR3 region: CSATPWDTEAFF. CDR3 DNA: TGCAGTGCTACACCCTGGGACACTGAAGCTTTCTTT.

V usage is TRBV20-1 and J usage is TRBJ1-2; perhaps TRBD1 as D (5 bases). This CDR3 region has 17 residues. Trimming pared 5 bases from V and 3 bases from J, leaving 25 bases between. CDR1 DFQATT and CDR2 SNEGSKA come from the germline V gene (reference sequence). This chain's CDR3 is CSAQDPSSKKGDYGYTF. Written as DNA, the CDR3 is TGCAGTGCTCAAGACCCATCATCAAAAAAAGGGGACTATGGCTACACCTTC.

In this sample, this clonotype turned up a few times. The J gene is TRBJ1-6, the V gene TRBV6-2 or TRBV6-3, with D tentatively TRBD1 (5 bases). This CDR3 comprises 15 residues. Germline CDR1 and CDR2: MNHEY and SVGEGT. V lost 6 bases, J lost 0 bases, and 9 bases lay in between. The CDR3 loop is CASRPDSSYNSPLHF. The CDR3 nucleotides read TGTGCCAGCAGACCCGACAGCTCCTATAATTCACCCCTCCACTTT.

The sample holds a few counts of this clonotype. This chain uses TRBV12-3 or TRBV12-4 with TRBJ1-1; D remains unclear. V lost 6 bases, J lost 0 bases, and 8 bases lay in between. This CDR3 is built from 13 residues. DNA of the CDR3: TGTGCCAGCAGAAGGTTCATGAACACTGAAGCTTTCTTT. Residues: CASRRFMNTEAFF.

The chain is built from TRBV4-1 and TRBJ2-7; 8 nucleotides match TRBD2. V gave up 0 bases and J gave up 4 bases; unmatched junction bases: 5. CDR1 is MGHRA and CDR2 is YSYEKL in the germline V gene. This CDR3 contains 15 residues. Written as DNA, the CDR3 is TGCGCCAGCAGCCAAGAGAGCGGGGGCCTTTACGAGCAGTACGTC. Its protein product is CASSQESGGLYEQYV.

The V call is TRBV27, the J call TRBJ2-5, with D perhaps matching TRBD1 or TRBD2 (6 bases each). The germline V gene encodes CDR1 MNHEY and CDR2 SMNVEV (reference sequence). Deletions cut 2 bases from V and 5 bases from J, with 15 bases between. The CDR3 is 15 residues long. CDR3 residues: CASSLDGGRGETQYF. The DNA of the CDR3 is TGTGCCAGCAGTTTAGATGGGGGGCGCGGTGAGACCCAGTACTTC.

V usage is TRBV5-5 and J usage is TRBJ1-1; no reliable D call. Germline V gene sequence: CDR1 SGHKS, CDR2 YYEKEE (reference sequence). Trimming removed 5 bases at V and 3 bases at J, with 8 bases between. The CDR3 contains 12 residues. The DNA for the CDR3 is TGTGCCAGCAGAGAACTGTACACTGAAGCTTTCTTT. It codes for CASRELYTEAFF.

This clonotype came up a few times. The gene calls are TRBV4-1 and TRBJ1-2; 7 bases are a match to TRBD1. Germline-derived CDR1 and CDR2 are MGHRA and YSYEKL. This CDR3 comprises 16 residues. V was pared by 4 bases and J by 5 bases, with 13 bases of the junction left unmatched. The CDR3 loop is CASSRQRAGGAYGYTF. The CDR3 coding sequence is TGCGCCAGCAGCCGACAACGGGCAGGGGGAGCATATGGCTACACCTTC.

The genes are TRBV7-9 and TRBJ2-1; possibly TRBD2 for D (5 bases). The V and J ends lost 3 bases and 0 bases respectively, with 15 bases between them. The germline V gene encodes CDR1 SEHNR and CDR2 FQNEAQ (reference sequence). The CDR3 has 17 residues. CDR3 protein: CASSFGESTTSYNEQFF. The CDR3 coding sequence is TGTGCCAGCAGCTTTGGGGAGTCTACCACCTCCTACAATGAGCAGTTCTTC.